The clone carrying this T cell receptor beta chain was seen only a few times. Antigen: not known. The data belong to a study of vaccination and CD4 T cells after COVID-19. At the level of the study: The study collected post-vaccine samples a median 72 days after dose two, with a range of 14 to 241.

With the Oncomine TCR Beta short-read assay, DNA from cultured CD4+ T cells was sequenced. One entry per CDR3 protein results from TCRdb running MiXCR on the PCR reads. The table includes 22,000 or so distinct CDR3 sequences, about 33% detected once. Time point meaning: late sampling 161 to 241 days after vaccination in a few convalescent patients. The treatment was: roughly 11-day PBMC culture with coronavirus spike peptide pools or control peptides (ViraFEST assay). First, ViraFEST expanded antigen-specific T cells with peptide pools, and next it sequenced the TCRs. Germline V CDR1 and CDR2: DFQATT, SNEGSKA (reference sequence). The CDR3 has 12 amino acids. V lost 0 bases to trimming and J lost 5 bases, with 7 bases between them.

The sequence came from a human donor who had recovered from COVID-19. Specimen: CD4+ T cells from blood, cultured in vitro, collected about 7 months after SARS-CoV-2 vaccination. The chain links TRBV20-1 to TRBJ1-2; D not resolved. CDR3 nucleotide sequence: TGCAGTGCTAGAGATACGGATTATGGCTACACCTTC. Amino acids: CSARDTDYGYTF.